This T cell receptor (beta chain) was identified during a study of T cell repertoires in cytomegalovirus infection. Background on the study: Researchers turned to recently identified HLA-C-restricted CMV epitopes as well as well-studied HLA-B-restricted ones.

Trimming took off 5 bases at V and 2 bases at J, with 13 bases between the two ends. The CDR3 spans 14 residues. Per germline, CDR1 SGHTA and CDR2 FQGNSA. TCRdb processed the reads anew with MiXCR; each CDR3 protein has one entry. The table includes some 480,000 distinct CDR3 sequences, around a third detected once. General study findings and limits: The study found HLA-C-restricted CMV-specific TCR beta clonotypes dominating the ex vivo response.

Regarding this clonotype: The antigen is unknown.

The chain links TRBV7-2 to TRBJ2-7, with D perhaps TRBD1 (6 bases). The TCR was taken from a human donor in good health (CMV status not recorded). Some clones in this sample may be carry-over from other donors' samples. The sample was cultured PBMCs, taken from culture after CMV antigen stimulation. The CDR3 coding sequence is TGTGCCAGCAGCCCGACGACAGGTCCCTACGAGCAGTACGTC. Its protein is CASSPTTGPYEQYV.